The T cell receptor (beta chain) described here comes from a study of T cells after yellow fever vaccination. Points from the study as a whole: Abundant contaminating clonotypes from the bulk population could appear in FACS-sorted repertoires. Clonotypes shared by both compartments, CD4 and CD8, made up a small share. When the response was secondary, it was weaker but reached its peak faster, day 5 versus 15.

Via MiXCR, TCRdb re-called the 5' RACE reads, giving one row per CDR3 protein. The sample yields 500,000 to 650,000 distinct CDR3 sequences, 9% to 15% seen once. Of note for this clonotype: The antigen is unknown.

CDR3 length equals 16 residues. CDR1 SNHLY and CDR2 FYNNEI come from the germline V gene. Deletions cut 5 bases from V and 7 bases from J, with 24 bases between. The clonotype originates from a young man who received the YFV17D yellow fever vaccine. The source material was PBMCs, sampled on the day of the yellow fever booster vaccination. The V call is TRBV2, the J call TRBJ2-7, with D possibly being TRBD1 or TRBD2 (5 bases each). The CDR3 loop reads CASSKRGTSFSREQYF. CDR3 in DNA: TGTGCCAGCAGTAAGAGAGGGACCTCATTCTCGAGGGAGCAGTACTTC. Together with reference TRBV2 and TRBJ2-7, the CDR3 gives the full variable domain: EPEVTQTPSHQVTQMGQEVILRCVPISNHLYFYWYRQILGQKVEFLVSFYNNEISEKSEIFDDQFSVERPDGSNFTLKIRSTKLEDSAMYFCASSKRGTSFSREQYFGPGTRLTVT.